This note documents a single T cell receptor (beta chain) sequence. Only in-frame clones appear in the TCRdb table, and some are missing; sequencing was by immunoSEQ multiplex PCR. The sample shows some 150,000 clones, about nine tenths of them seen only once. This specimen belongs to a study of blood T cell repertoires in COVID-19. Study-wide context: Donors in the United States, Italy and Spain gave samples during acute or convalescent COVID-19. PBMCs, B-cell-depleted T cells, or T cells were the source of the cDNA or gDNA that made up the material.

Germline V lookup: CDR1 SGHDN, CDR2 FVKESK. The CDR3 is 13 amino acids. The germline V and J ends were trimmed by 5 bases and 7 bases, with 12 bases remaining between them. The sequence came from a woman aged 55-69 years with active or convalescent COVID-19. The gene calls are TRBV14 and TRBJ2-1; no firm D call. The sample consisted of peripheral blood. CDR3 protein: CASSNQEINEQFF. The CDR3 DNA follows: TGTGCCAGCAGCAATCAGGAAATTAATGAGCAGTTCTTC.